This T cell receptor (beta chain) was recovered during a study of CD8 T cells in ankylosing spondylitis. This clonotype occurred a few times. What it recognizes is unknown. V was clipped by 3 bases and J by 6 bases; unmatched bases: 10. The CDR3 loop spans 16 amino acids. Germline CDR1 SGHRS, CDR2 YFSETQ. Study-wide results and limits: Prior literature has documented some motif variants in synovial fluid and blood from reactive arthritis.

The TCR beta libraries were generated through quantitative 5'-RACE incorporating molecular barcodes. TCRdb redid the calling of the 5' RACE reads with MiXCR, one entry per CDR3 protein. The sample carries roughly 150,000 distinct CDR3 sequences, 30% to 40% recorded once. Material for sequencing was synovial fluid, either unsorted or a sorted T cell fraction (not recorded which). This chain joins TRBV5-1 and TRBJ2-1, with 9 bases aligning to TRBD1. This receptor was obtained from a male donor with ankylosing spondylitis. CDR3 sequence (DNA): TGCGCCAGCAGCTATGGAACAGGGGGCGCCAGCAATGAGCAGTTCTTC. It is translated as CASSYGTGGASNEQFF. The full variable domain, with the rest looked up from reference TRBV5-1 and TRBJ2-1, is KAGVTQTPRYLIKTRGQQVTLSCSPISGHRSVSWYQQTPGQGLQFLFEYFSETQRNKGNFPGRFSGRQFSNSRSEMNVSTLELGDSALYLCASSYGTGGASNEQFFGPGTRLTVL.